A selection of T cell receptor beta chains follows, all from one sample in a study of T cells after yellow fever vaccination. One entry per CDR3 protein, called by TCRdb with MiXCR from the 5' RACE reads. The sample has around 47,000 distinct CDR3 sequences; roughly 7% are singletons. Source: CD8+ T cells not binding an NS4B(214-222) dextramer, sorted from PBMCs, taken 45 days after the yellow fever booster vaccination. The receptors derive from a man aged 25 to 45 who received the YFV17D yellow fever vaccine. Each CDR3 is given with its conserved first and last residue.

J gene	V gene	CDR3 protein
TRBJ2-1	TRBV6-4	CASSTTDGHNEQFF
TRBJ2-1	TRBV5-1	CASSPPSYNEQFF
TRBJ1-4	TRBV27	CASSSHSRGEKLFF
TRBJ2-5	TRBV12-3/TRBV12-4	CASTIQSVRETQYF
TRBJ2-1	TRBV6-2/TRBV6-3	CASSYGPSGSPNEQFF
TRBJ2-1	TRBV29-1	CSVAKTSSYNEQFF
TRBJ2-5	TRBV2	CASSPPILGGPQDQTQYF
TRBJ2-6	TRBV6-2/TRBV6-3	CASSNISGANVLTF
TRBJ2-3	TRBV28	CASYAGRVARTDTQYF
TRBJ1-6	TRBV5-6	CASSLYINNSPLHF
TRBJ1-1	TRBV5-1	CASSTTGTQNTEAFF
TRBJ2-5	TRBV7-6	CASSLLAGLQETQYF
TRBJ2-3	TRBV10-3	CAISEFLADTDTQYF
TRBJ2-2	TRBV5-5	CASSPGAANTGELFF